This T cell receptor (beta chain) was documented in a study of shared clonotypes between healthy human individuals. General observations from the study: Among the subsets, naive ones generally showed larger estimated richness than memory ones. The expectation was that sequencing depth would affect clonotype sharing among donors.

The CDR3 extends over 16 amino acids. Germline trimming cut 4 bases from V and 5 bases from J; bases unmatched to any gene: 10. Looked up from germline, CDR1 is MGHRA and CDR2 is YSYEKL. Notes on this clone: Its specificity is unknown.

This table comes from immunoSEQ multiplex PCR, and its TCRdb copy is limited to in-frame clones, with some not included. The data contain over a million clones, around 82% of them singletons. The receptor's source is a man younger than 30 in good health. Some clones in this sample may be carry-over from other donors' samples. The V call is TRBV4-1, the J call TRBJ2-2; 7 nucleotides match TRBD2. What was sequenced was memory CD4+ T cells from PBMCs. Subset noted: CD45RA-negative fraction. In nucleotides, the CDR3 is TGCGCCAGCAGCCGCCCATCCGGGGGGTCTACCGGGGAGCTGTTTTTT. Protein: CASSRPSGGSTGELFF.